This is a list of T cell receptor beta chains from one sample in a study of cytomegalovirus exposure and HLA in healthy donors. Repertoires were generated with immunoSEQ multiplex PCR, while TCRdb's copy carries only in-frame clones and drops some. Of about 120,000 clones in the sample, about 84% are singletons; the top ten hold approximately 4%. Sequenced: PBMCs. These receptors all stem from a young man in good health and CMV-seropositive. The CDR3 runs from the conserved cysteine through the conserved F or W. A D gene is named only where the DNA matches it firmly. Only part of the rows carry a size: once, few, many, or a class if the clone is expanded.

D,size,J,V,DNA,CDR3
-,few,TRBJ2-7,TRBV29-1,TGCAGCGTAAGACACCCGATTTTCTACGAGCAGTACTTC,CSVRHPIFYEQYF
-,few,TRBJ2-2,TRBV9,TGTGCCAGCAGCGTAGCTTTACCCCGAGGGGGGGGCGGGGAGCTGTTTTTT,CASSVALPRGGGGELFF
-,-,TRBJ1-2,TRBV7-2,TGTGCCAGCAGCCTAGGGAGCTTCTCCCCGGGGGGCTACACCTTC,CASSLGSFSPGGYTF
-,-,TRBJ1-1,TRBV6-5,TGTGCCAGCGGATCGGGACTTATGAACACTGAAGCTTTCTTT,CASGSGLMNTEAFF
-,few,TRBJ1-1,TRBV2,TGTGCCAGCAGATGGATTACAGGGATGACTGAAGCTTTCTTT,CASRWITGMTEAFF
TRBD2,-,TRBJ2-7,TRBV5-1,TGCGCCAGCAGCTTAATAGGGACTAGCGCCTACGAGCAGTACTTC,CASSLIGTSAYEQYF
TRBD1,-,TRBJ2-5,TRBV15,TGTGCCACCAGCAGGGGACAGTCAGAGACCCAGTACTTC,CATSRGQSETQYF
TRBD2,-,TRBJ2-1,TRBV19,TGTGCCAGTAGTACTACGAGTCTAGCGGGAGTGGATGTAAATGAGCAGTTCTTC,CASSTTSLAGVDVNEQFF
TRBD1,-,TRBJ1-3,TRBV7-2,TGTGCCAGCAGACGTAGGACAGGGATCGGAAACACCATATATTTT,CASRRRTGIGNTIYF
TRBD1,-,TRBJ1-4,TRBV30,TGTGCCTGGGGGACAGCATTTTTTGAAAAACTGTTTTTT,CAWGTAFFEKLFF
-,-,TRBJ1-3,TRBV23-1,TGCGCCAGCAGTCACTTCCCCACAGGCACTGGAAACACCATATATTTT,CASSHFPTGTGNTIYF
TRBD2,few,TRBJ2-6,TRBV2,TGTGCCAGCAAGTATTCTGTTGGACTAGCGGGAACTGGGGCCAACGTCCTGACTTTC,CASKYSVGLAGTGANVLTF
TRBD2,-,TRBJ2-7,TRBV27,TGTGCCAGCAGTTTCACTAGCGGCTCTTACGAGCAGTACTTC,CASSFTSGSYEQYF
-,-,TRBJ1-6,TRBV6-5,TGTGCCAGCAGTTACACCGGGACACGATATAATTCACCCCTCCACTTT,CASSYTGTRYNSPLHF
-,-,TRBJ2-5,TRBV19,TGTGCCAGTAGTAGAGTTGCTTTGGAGACCCAGTACTTC,CASSRVALETQYF
TRBD2,-,TRBJ2-1,TRBV6-5,TGTGCCAGCAGTTCCGGGACTAGCGGATACAATGAGCAGTTCTTC,CASSSGTSGYNEQFF
-,-,TRBJ1-1,TRBV2,TGTGCCAGCACTAACACTGAAGCTTTCTTT,CASTNTEAFF
TRBD2,-,TRBJ2-2,TRBV7-2,TGTGCCAGCAGCTTAGACATAGCGGGGGGGGACACCGGGGAGCTGTTTTTT,CASSLDIAGGDTGELFF
TRBD1,few,TRBJ2-7,TRBV5-1,TGCGCCAGCAGCTTGTCGACAGGGGGCCGGAAAAATTTGCAGTACGAGCAGTACTTC,CASSLSTGGRKNLQYEQYF
-,-,TRBJ2-3,TRBV7-9,TGTGCCAGCAGCTTTCTAGCTAGCACAGATACGCAGTATTTT,CASSFLASTDTQYF
-,-,TRBJ1-2,TRBV7-9,TGTGCCAGCAGCTTACCCCCTCAGGATAACTATGGCTACACCTTC,CASSLPPQDNYGYTF
TRBD2,-,TRBJ2-7,TRBV19,TGTGCCAGTAGAGGGACTAGCGGGAACGCCTACGAGCAGTACTTC,CASRGTSGNAYEQYF
-,-,TRBJ1-4,TRBV2,TGTGCCAGCAGGGCAAACAGGGTCGTTCATGAAAAACTGTTTTTT,CASRANRVVHEKLFF
TRBD1,-,TRBJ2-7,TRBV7-8,TGTGCCAGCAGCTCGCAGCCGGGACAGGGGGGGTTGGCGCAGTACTTC,CASSSQPGQGGLAQYF
TRBD1,-,TRBJ2-1,TRBV2,TGTGCCACTACGGACAGGGAATACAATGAGCAGTTCTTC,CATTDREYNEQFF
TRBD2,-,TRBJ2-5,TRBV4-3,TGCGCCAGCAGCCAAGTATGGACTAGGGAAGAGACCCAGTACTTC,CASSQVWTREETQYF
-,few,TRBJ2-3,TRBV4-1,TGCGCCAGCAGCCTCCTTTCTACGTATACGCAGTATTTT,CASSLLSTYTQYF
-,-,TRBJ1-1,TRBV30,TGTGCCTGTACGGTCAATCCCCAGGGCACTGAAGCTTTCTTT,CACTVNPQGTEAFF
TRBD1,few,TRBJ1-2,TRBV7-2,TGTGCCAGCAGCGTCTCATCCGGGACAGGGGAAGGCTACACCTTC,CASSVSSGTGEGYTF
TRBD2,-,TRBJ2-7,TRBV7-8,TGTGCCAGCACCGACCCAATGAGACCCGGCGGGGGCTACGAGCAGTACTTC,CASTDPMRPGGGYEQYF
TRBD2,once,TRBJ2-1,TRBV6-5,TGTGCCAGCACCAGCGGGGATGAGCAGTTCTTC,CASTSGDEQFF
TRBD1,-,TRBJ2-6,TRBV13,TGTGCCAGCAGCTTGGGCAGGGGGACCTCTGGGGCCAACGTCCTGACTTTC,CASSLGRGTSGANVLTF
TRBD2,-,TRBJ2-3,TRBV7-9,TGTTCCAGCAGCTTGACTAGCGGGAGACCCACAGATACGCAGTATTTT,CSSSLTSGRPTDTQYF
-,-,TRBJ2-5,TRBV7-2,TGTGCCAGCAGCTTGACCCCGCGGGAGACCCAGTACTTC,CASSLTPRETQYF
-,-,TRBJ2-7,TRBV2,TGTGCCAGCAGTGATGACTCTCCTACCTACGAGCAGTACTTC,CASSDDSPTYEQYF
-,-,TRBJ2-6,TRBV5-4,TGTGCCAGCAGCCCCACAGCGGCTGGGGCCAACGTCCTGACTTTC,CASSPTAAGANVLTF
-,-,TRBJ2-7,TRBV19,TGTGCCAGTAGTATGGGCACAGATACTTCCTACGAGCAGTACTTC,CASSMGTDTSYEQYF
TRBD1,-,TRBJ2-3,TRBV5-1,TGCGCCAGCACGCCGACAGGGGGCAGAGATACGCAGTATTTT,CASTPTGGRDTQYF
TRBD2,few,TRBJ2-7,TRBV4-3,TGCGCCAGCAGCCAAGCCCCAAATAGCGGGTACGAGCAGTACTTC,CASSQAPNSGYEQYF
-,-,TRBJ1-6,TRBV7-8,TGTGCCAGCAGCCGGAACCCGACAAGCTCCTATAATTCACCCCTCCACTTT,CASSRNPTSSYNSPLHF
TRBD1,few,TRBJ2-1,TRBV10-3,TGTGCCACTCTGGACAGGGGTGGCAATGAGCAGTTCTTC,CATLDRGGNEQFF
TRBD1,-,TRBJ1-2,TRBV19,TGTGCCAGTATGGATCCGGGACAGGGGGCGTATGGCTACACCTTC,CASMDPGQGAYGYTF
-,-,TRBJ1-2,TRBV19,TGTGCCAGTAGTATCGGGGGGACGGGCGGCTACACCTTC,CASSIGGTGGYTF
-,-,TRBJ2-6,TRBV19,TGTGCCAGTAGTATACCGGACAGTTACCGCTCTGGGGCCAACGTCCTGACTTTC,CASSIPDSYRSGANVLTF
TRBD2,-,TRBJ2-7,TRBV2,TGTGCCAGCAGAGCCAGGGACTACGCCTACGAGCAGTACTTC,CASRARDYAYEQYF
TRBD1,-,TRBJ1-2,TRBV5-6,TGTGCCAGCAGCTTGGAGTCTCCAGGGGGCTATGGCTACACCTTC,CASSLESPGGYGYTF
-,-,TRBJ2-1,TRBV27,TGTGCCAGCAGTTTATCGAGGGGGTTGAACAATGAGCAGTTCTTC,CASSLSRGLNNEQFF
TRBD1,-,TRBJ1-2,TRBV5-4,TGTGCCAGCAGCCCCCGGACAGGGAGCTACCTCTATGGCTACACCTTC,CASSPRTGSYLYGYTF
-,few,TRBJ1-5,TRBV19,TGTGCCCGGGGAAATCAGCCCCAGCATTTT,CARGNQPQHF